This T cell receptor delta chain was obtained from a study of gamma-delta chains in newborns, infants, children. Study in general: Microbial exposure reportedly drives polyclonal innate γδ T cell expansion after birth.

TCRdb re-called clones from the reads via CATT. The sample includes about 6,900 delta-chain clones, approximately 10% seen only once; the top ten take 6% to 8.5%. This clone showed up just a few times. CDR3 size: 17 residues. The germline gives CDR1 GEAIGNYY, CDR2 EKD. Unmatched junction bases numbered 5, after V lost 0 bases and J lost 2 bases. Sequenced sample: blood. The TCR comes from a child who was a newborn, infant or young child, either healthy, febrile or measles-vaccinated (not recorded which). The genes are TRDV2 and TRDJ1; 13 nucleotides agree with TRDD3. The CDR3 loop reads CACDTLLGDTHTDKLIF. DNA for the CDR3: TGTGCCTGTGACACCTTACTGGGGGATACGCATACCGATAAACTCATCTTT.